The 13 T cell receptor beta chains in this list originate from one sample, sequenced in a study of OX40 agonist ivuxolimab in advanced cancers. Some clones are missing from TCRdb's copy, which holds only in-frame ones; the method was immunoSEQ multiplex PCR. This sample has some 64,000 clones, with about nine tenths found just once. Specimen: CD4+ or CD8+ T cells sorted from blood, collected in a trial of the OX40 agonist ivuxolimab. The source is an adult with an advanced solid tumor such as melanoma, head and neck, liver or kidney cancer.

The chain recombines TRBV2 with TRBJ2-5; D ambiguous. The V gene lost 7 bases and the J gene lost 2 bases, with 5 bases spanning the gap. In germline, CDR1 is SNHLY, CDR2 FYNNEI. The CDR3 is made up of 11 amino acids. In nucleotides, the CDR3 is TGTGCCAGCACTGTACAAGAGACCCAGTACTTC. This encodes CASTVQETQYF.

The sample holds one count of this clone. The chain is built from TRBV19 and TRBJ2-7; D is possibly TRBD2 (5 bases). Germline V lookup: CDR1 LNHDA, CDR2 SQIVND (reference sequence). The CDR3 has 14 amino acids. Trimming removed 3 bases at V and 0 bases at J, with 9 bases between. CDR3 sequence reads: CASSMRGSSYEQYF. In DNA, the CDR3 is TGTGCCAGTAGTATGAGAGGGTCCTCCTACGAGCAGTACTTC.

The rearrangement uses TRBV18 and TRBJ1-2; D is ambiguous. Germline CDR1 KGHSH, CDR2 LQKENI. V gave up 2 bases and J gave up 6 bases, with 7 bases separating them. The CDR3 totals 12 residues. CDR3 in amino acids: CASSPGRDGYTF. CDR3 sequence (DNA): TGTGCCAGCTCACCAGGGAGGGATGGCTACACCTTC.

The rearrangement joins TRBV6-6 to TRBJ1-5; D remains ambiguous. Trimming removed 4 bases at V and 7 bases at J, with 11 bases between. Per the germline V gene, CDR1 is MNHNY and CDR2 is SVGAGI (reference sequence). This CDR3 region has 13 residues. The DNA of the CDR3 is TGTGCCAGCAGTTTATCCCCTACCCAGCCCCAGCATTTT. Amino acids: CASSLSPTQPQHF.

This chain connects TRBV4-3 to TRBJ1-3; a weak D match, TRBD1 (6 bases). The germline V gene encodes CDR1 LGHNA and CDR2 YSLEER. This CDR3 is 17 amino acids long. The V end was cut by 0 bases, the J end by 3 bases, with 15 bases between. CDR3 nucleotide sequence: TGCGCCAGCAGCCAAGACAGAACAGGGAAAGGTGGAAACACCATATATTTT. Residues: CASSQDRTGKGGNTIYF.

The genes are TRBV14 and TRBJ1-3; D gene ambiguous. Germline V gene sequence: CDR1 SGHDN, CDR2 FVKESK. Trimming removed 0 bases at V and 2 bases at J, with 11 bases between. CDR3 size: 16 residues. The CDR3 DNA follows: TGTGCCAGCAGCCAAGATCTGAGAGAACCTGGAAACACCATATATTTT. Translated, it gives CASSQDLREPGNTIYF. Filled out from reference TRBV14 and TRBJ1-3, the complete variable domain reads EAGVTQFPSHSVIEKGQTVTLRCDPISGHDNLYWYRRVMGKEIKFLLHFVKESKQDESGMPNNRFLAERTGGTYSTLKVQPAELEDSGVYFCASSQDLREPGNTIYFGEGSWLTVV.

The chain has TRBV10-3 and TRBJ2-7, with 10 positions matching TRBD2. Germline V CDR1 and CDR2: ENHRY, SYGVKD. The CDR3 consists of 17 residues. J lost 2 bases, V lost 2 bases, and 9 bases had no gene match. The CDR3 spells CAISEGPTSGNPYEQYF. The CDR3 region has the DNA TGTGCCATCAGTGAGGGCCCAACTAGCGGGAACCCCTACGAGCAGTACTTC.

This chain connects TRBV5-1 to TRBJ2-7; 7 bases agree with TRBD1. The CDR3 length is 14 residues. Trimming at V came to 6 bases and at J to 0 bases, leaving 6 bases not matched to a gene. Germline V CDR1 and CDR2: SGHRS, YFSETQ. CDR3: CASTQAGGSYEQYF. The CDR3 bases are TGCGCCAGCACTCAGGCAGGGGGCTCCTACGAGCAGTACTTC.

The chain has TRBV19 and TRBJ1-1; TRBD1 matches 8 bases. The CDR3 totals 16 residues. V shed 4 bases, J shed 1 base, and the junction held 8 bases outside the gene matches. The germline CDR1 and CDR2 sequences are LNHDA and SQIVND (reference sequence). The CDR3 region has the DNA TGTGCCAGTAGTACCGACAGGGGCCTTGGGAACACTGAAGCTTTCTTT. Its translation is CASSTDRGLGNTEAFF.

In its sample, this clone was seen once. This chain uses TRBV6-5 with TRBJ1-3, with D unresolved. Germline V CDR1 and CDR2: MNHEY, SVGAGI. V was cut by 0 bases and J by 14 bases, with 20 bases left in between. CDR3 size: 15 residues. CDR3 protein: CASSYSPTDPPPLYF. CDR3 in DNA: TGTGCCAGCAGTTACTCCCCCACGGACCCCCCTCCCTTATATTTT.

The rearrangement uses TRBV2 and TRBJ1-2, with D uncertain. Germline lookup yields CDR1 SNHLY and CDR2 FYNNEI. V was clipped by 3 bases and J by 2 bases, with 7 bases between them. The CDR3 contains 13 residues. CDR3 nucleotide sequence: TGTGCCAGCAGTGAGAGGTTGAACTATGGCTACACCTTC. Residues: CASSERLNYGYTF.

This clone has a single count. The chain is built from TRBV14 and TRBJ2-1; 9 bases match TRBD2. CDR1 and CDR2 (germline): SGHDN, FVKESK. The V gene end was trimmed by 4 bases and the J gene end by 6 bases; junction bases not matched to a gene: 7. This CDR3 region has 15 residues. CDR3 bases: TGTGCCAGCAGCCTGGGACTAGCTGAAATCAATGAGCAGTTCTTC. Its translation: CASSLGLAEINEQFF.

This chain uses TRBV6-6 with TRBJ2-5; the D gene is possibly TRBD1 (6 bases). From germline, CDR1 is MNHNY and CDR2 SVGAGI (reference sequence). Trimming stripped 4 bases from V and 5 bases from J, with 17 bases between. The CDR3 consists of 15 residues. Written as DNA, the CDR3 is TGTGCCAGCAGTTCTACACAGGGAAGGGGGGAGACCCAGTACTTC. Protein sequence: CASSSTQGRGETQYF.